A selection of T cell receptor beta chains follows, all from one sample in a study of blood T cells in healthy people across ages. TCRdb re-called the 5' RACE reads with MiXCR, one entry per CDR3 protein. Of some 1.7 million distinct CDR3 sequences detected, over 25% appear once; the ten largest clones hold approximately 7.7%. The sequencing sample was made of blood. These receptors all stem from a woman aged 25 to 39 in good health. Both conserved end residues are part of each CDR3. A D gene is named only where the DNA matches it firmly. Clone size is stated in some rows and not others, as once, few, many or a class when expanded.

V,size,D,J,CDR3,DNA
TRBV20-1,many,.,TRBJ2-1,CSASQSSYNEQFF,TGCAGTGCTAGCCAGAGCTCCTACAATGAGCAGTTCTTC
TRBV7-9,few,TRBD1,TRBJ1-5,CASSLDRESNQPQHF,TGTGCCAGCAGCCTAGACAGGGAAAGCAATCAGCCCCAGCATTTT
TRBV12-3/TRBV12-4,many,.,TRBJ1-5,CASSLSRDQPQHF,TGTGCCAGCAGTTTAAGCAGGGATCAGCCCCAGCATTTT
TRBV20-1,.,.,TRBJ1-4,CSARSRKLFF,TGCAGTGCTAGATCGCGGAAACTGTTTTTT
TRBV9,.,TRBD1,TRBJ2-1,CASSPGQGQDNEQFF,TGTGCCAGCAGCCCTGGACAGGGCCAAGACAATGAGCAGTTCTTC
TRBV6-6,few,.,TRBJ1-5,CASSDRTNQPQHF,TGTGCCAGCAGTGACAGGACCAATCAGCCCCAGCATTTT
TRBV12-3/TRBV12-4,few,.,TRBJ2-5,CASSQQAGEDKQYF,TGTGCCAGCTCTCAGCAGGCAGGGGAGGACAAGCAGTACTTC
TRBV5-6,.,.,TRBJ2-1,CASSAVSGVGSYEQFF,TGTGCCAGCAGCGCAGTCTCAGGGGTGGGTTCCTACGAGCAGTTCTTC
TRBV20-1,.,.,TRBJ2-3,CSAPWTLGNTQYF,TGCAGTGCCCCGTGGACCCTTGGAAATACGCAGTATTTT
TRBV13,few,.,TRBJ2-1,CASSREGAGLQVESLNEQFF,TGTGCCAGCAGCAGGGAGGGGGCAGGGCTTCAGGTAGAGTCCCTAAATGAGCAGTTCTTC
TRBV12-3/TRBV12-4,.,TRBD1,TRBJ2-1,CASREGGQGNEQFF,TGTGCCAGCAGGGAGGGGGGACAGGGGAATGAGCAGTTCTTC
TRBV5-6,.,TRBD2,TRBJ2-1,CASSLVPRLASDEQFF,TGTGCCAGCAGCTTGGTTCCGCGACTAGCTAGTGATGAGCAGTTCTTC
TRBV28,.,TRBD2,TRBJ2-2,CASSLSSGGANGELFF,TGTGCCAGCAGTTTATCCAGCGGGGGGGCCAACGGGGAGCTGTTTTTT
TRBV29-1,many,.,TRBJ2-7,CSGLGQSYEQYF,TGCAGCGGCCTTGGACAGTCCTACGAGCAGTACTTC
TRBV28,few,TRBD1,TRBJ1-3,CASSTGTGPGNTIYF,TGTGCCAGCAGTACCGGGACAGGGCCCGGAAACACCATATATTTT
TRBV5-6,few,.,TRBJ2-7,CASSVGNHYEQYF,TGTGCCAGCAGCGTCGGGAATCACTACGAGCAGTACTTC
TRBV28,few,TRBD1,TRBJ2-7,CATGTGGWDEQYF,TGTGCCACCGGGACAGGGGGTTGGGACGAGCAGTACTTC
TRBV12-3/TRBV12-4,.,.,TRBJ2-5,CASNSFLPTYNEQYF,TGTGCCAGCAACTCGTTCCTTCCCACGTACAATGAGCAGTACTTC
TRBV20-1,few,.,TRBJ2-7,CSASLFRGARYEQYF,TGCAGTGCTAGTTTATTTCGGGGGGCACGCTACGAGCAGTACTTC
TRBV29-1,few,.,TRBJ1-1,CSVQPGWNTEAFF,TGCAGCGTTCAGCCAGGGTGGAACACTGAAGCTTTCTTT
TRBV24-1,few,.,TRBJ2-2,CATGARENTGELFF,TGTGCCACGGGGGCGCGGGAGAACACCGGGGAGCTGTTTTTT
TRBV12-3/TRBV12-4,.,TRBD1,TRBJ1-6,CASSPRTGSAYNSPLHF,TGTGCCAGCAGTCCGAGGACAGGGAGTGCCTATAATTCACCCCTCCACTTT
TRBV5-1,.,TRBD1,TRBJ2-7,CASSYDDRGSYEQYF,TGCGCCAGCAGCTACGATGACAGGGGGTCTTACGAGCAGTACTTC
TRBV29-1,once,TRBD2,TRBJ2-5,CSVDSGTSGETQYF,TGCAGCGTTGACTCCGGGACTAGCGGGGAGACCCAGTACTTC
TRBV3-1,many,TRBD2,TRBJ2-4,CASSLEMAGATKNIQYF,TGTGCCAGCAGCCTCGAAATGGCGGGAGCGACCAAAAACATTCAGTACTTC
TRBV29-1,many,TRBD2,TRBJ2-7,CSVTTSESPYEQYF,TGCAGCGTTACGACTAGCGAGAGCCCCTACGAGCAGTACTTC
TRBV11-3,.,.,TRBJ2-1,CASSWKTYNEQFF,TGTGCCAGCAGCTGGAAAACCTACAATGAGCAGTTCTTC
TRBV27,.,.,TRBJ1-1,CASSSFGTRNTEAFF,TGTGCCAGCAGCAGTTTCGGAACCCGGAACACTGAAGCTTTCTTT
TRBV7-9,few,.,TRBJ2-3,CASTRSREPDTQYF,TGTGCCAGCACCCGGTCCAGGGAACCAGATACGCAGTATTTT
TRBV29-1,.,.,TRBJ1-1,CSSGLMNTGAFF,TGCAGCTCCGGACTGATGAACACTGGAGCTTTCTTT
TRBV2,.,.,TRBJ2-6,CASNPRARGPMGANVLTF,TGTGCCAGCAATCCCCGGGCCCGGGGCCCAATGGGGGCCAACGTCCTGACTTTC
TRBV6-1,many,.,TRBJ2-5,CASSITFLETQYF,TGTGCCAGCTCGATTACCTTCTTGGAGACCCAGTACTTC
TRBV3-1,.,TRBD2,TRBJ2-7,CASSVTSGLYEQYF,TGTGCCAGCAGCGTGACTAGCGGCCTCTACGAGCAGTACTTC
TRBV7-9,few,.,TRBJ1-2,CASSAGTPGGYTF,TGTGCCAGCAGCGCCGGGACACCAGGTGGCTACACCTTC
TRBV20-1,few,.,TRBJ2-3,CSATRPLENTDTQYF,TGCAGTGCTACCCGGCCCCTGGAGAACACAGATACGCAGTATTTT
TRBV4-3,.,.,TRBJ2-4,CASSQGRGPGYEQYF,TGCGCCAGCAGCCAAGGTCGAGGGCCTGGTTATGAGCAGTACTTC
TRBV20-1,few,.,TRBJ2-7,CSARDLGYEQYF,TGCAGTGCTAGAGATCTGGGTTACGAGCAGTACTTC
TRBV28,.,.,TRBJ1-5,CASSFQGSNQSQHF,TGTGCCAGCAGTTTTCAAGGAAGCAATCAGTCCCAGCATTTT
TRBV5-1,many,TRBD1,TRBJ2-5,CASSPRTGLQETQYF,TGCGCCAGCTCACCGAGGACAGGGTTACAAGAGACCCAGTACTTC
TRBV29-1,.,TRBD1,TRBJ1-1,CSVGQGRSEAFF,TGCAGCGTGGGACAGGGAAGATCCGAAGCTTTCTTT
TRBV5-1,few,TRBD2,TRBJ2-5,CASSPGSGEWETPYF,TGCGCCAGCAGCCCCGGTAGCGGGGAGTGGGAGACCCCGTACTTC
TRBV15,.,TRBD1,TRBJ1-5,CATSILGTGNQPQHF,TGTGCCACCAGCATACTCGGGACAGGCAATCAGCCCCAGCATTTT
TRBV29-1,few,.,TRBJ2-7,CSVGPRGLGYEQYF,TGCAGCGTAGGGCCCAGGGGCCTGGGGTACGAGCAGTACTTC
TRBV27,.,.,TRBJ2-5,CASRKTGRETQYF,TGTGCCAGCAGAAAAACAGGTCGGGAGACCCAGTACTTC
TRBV7-2,.,.,TRBJ1-6,CASSLVQGPLHF,TGTGCCAGCAGCTTGGTGCAGGGCCCCCTCCACTTT
TRBV27,.,TRBD1,TRBJ2-3,CASSPEPPGTAGPDTQYF,TGTGCCAGCAGTCCCGAACCCCCGGGGACAGCAGGCCCAGATACGCAGTATTTT
TRBV6-5,many,TRBD1,TRBJ2-7,CASSLTTGTGGYKQYF,TGTGCCAGCAGCCTAACAACCGGGACAGGGGGTTACAAGCAGTACTTC
TRBV20-1,.,.,TRBJ2-5,CSTRGRVTTQYF,TGCAGTACTAGGGGCCGAGTGACGACCCAGTACTTC
TRBV5-1,.,.,TRBJ2-5,CASSYGAGPERETQYF,TGCGCCAGCAGCTACGGGGCGGGACCAGAGAGGGAGACCCAGTACTTC
TRBV20-1,.,.,TRBJ1-4,CSARERQNEKRFF,TGCAGTGCTAGAGAGCGGCAGAATGAAAAACGGTTTTTT
TRBV9,.,.,TRBJ2-5,CASSVWGRQETQYF,TGTGCCAGCAGCGTTTGGGGCAGGCAAGAGACCCAGTACTTC
TRBV5-6,.,TRBD1,TRBJ1-2,CASSFRTGSYGYTF,TGTGCCAGCAGCTTTCGGACAGGTTCCTATGGCTACACCTTC
TRBV19,few,TRBD2,TRBJ2-3,CASKAGGRTDTQYF,TGTGCCAGCAAAGCGGGGGGGCGTACAGATACGCAGTATTTT
TRBV20-1,.,.,TRBJ1-2,CSASEQGHYGYTF,TGCAGTGCTAGCGAACAGGGACACTATGGCTACACCTTC
TRBV20-1,few,.,TRBJ1-1,CSAFEGGTEAFF,TGCAGTGCTTTCGAGGGGGGGACTGAAGCTTTCTTT